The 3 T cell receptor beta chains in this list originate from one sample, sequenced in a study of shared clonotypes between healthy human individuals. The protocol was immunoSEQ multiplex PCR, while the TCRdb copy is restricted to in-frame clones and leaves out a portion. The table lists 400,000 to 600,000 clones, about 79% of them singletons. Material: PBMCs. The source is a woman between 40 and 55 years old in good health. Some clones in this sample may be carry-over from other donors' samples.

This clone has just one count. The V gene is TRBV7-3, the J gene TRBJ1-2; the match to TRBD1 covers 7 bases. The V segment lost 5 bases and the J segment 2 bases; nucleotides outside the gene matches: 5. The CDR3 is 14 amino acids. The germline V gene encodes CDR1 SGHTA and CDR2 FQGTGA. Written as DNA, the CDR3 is TGTGCCAGCAGCATCCAGGGGGGGAACTATGGCTACACCTTC. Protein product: CASSIQGGNYGYTF.

The CDR3 protein is CATSRDRAGPKYGYTF. The DNA for the CDR3 is TGTGCCACCAGCAGAGATCGGGCAGGTCCGAAGTATGGCTACACCTTC. This chain links TRBV15 with TRBJ1-2; D gene unclear. CDR3 length: 16 amino acids. Germline V gives CDR1 LNHNV, CDR2 YYDKDF (reference sequence). V was trimmed by 0 bases and J by 5 bases, leaving 16 bases between them. Full variable domain (missing parts from reference TRBV15 and TRBJ1-2): DAMVIQNPRYQVTQFGKPVTLSCSQTLNHNVMYWYQQKSSQAPKLLFHYYDKDFNNEADTPDNFQSRRPNTSFCFLDIRSPGLGDTAMYLCATSRDRAGPKYGYTFGSGTRLTVV.

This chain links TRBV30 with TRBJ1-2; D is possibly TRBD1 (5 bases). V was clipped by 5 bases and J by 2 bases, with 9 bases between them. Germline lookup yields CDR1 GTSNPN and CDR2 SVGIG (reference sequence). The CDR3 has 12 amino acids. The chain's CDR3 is CAWSRGNYGYTF. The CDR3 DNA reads TGTGCCTGGTCGCGGGGGAACTATGGCTACACCTTC.